Below are 14 T cell receptor beta chains sequenced from a single sample in a study of control samples from healthy donors and cancer patients. Method: immunoSEQ multiplex PCR; TCRdb's copy keeps in-frame clones and lacks some. The sample carries tens of thousands of clones, 70% recorded once. Sequencing was carried out using formalin-fixed, paraffin-embedded tissue. These receptors originate from a male donor with melanoma.

The chain couples TRBV14 to TRBJ1-6; D is undetermined. The CDR3 length is 15 residues. The V gene's germline CDR1 is SGHDN and CDR2 FVKESK. The V and J ends lost 4 bases and 2 bases respectively, with 9 bases between them. The CDR3 here is CASSLSGAYNSPLHF. The DNA of the CDR3 is TGTGCCAGCAGCCTATCAGGAGCCTATAATTCACCCCTCCACTTT.

This chain connects TRBV6-5 to TRBJ2-7, with 8 bases that match TRBD1. V was pared by 11 bases and J by 3 bases, with 9 bases of the junction left unmatched. CDR1 is MNHEY, CDR2 SVGAGI, per germline. The CDR3 totals 13 residues. The CDR3 loop reads CAESLGTGYEQYF. CDR3 nucleotide sequence: TGTGCCGAGTCCCTCGGGACAGGCTACGAGCAGTACTTC.

V is TRBV7-8 and J is TRBJ2-7, with D unresolved. The CDR3 covers 15 residues. The ends were cut back, 1 base at V and 0 bases at J, with 10 bases in the middle. Per germline, CDR1 SGHVS and CDR2 FQNEAQ. The CDR3 protein is CASSLVRSVSYEQYF. The DNA for the CDR3 is TGTGCCAGCAGCTTAGTTCGGTCTGTCTCCTACGAGCAGTACTTC.

In DNA, the CDR3 is TGCAGCGTTGGAACCGACAGGGGGCGTTGGAACACTGAAGCTTTCTTT. Protein: CSVGTDRGRWNTEAFF. The chain employs TRBV29-1 and TRBJ1-1; 10 positions match TRBD1. Germline V gene sequence: CDR1 SQVTM, CDR2 ANQGSEA. CDR3 size: 16 residues. J was trimmed by 1 base and V by 4 bases; bases with no gene match: 9.

This clone was detected many times. Other DNA sequences within the sample encode an identical CDR3. The V gene is TRBV9, the J gene TRBJ2-1; D gene ambiguous. This CDR3 is built from 12 residues. V gave up 6 bases and J gave up 5 bases, with 9 bases separating them. The germline gives CDR1 SGDLS, CDR2 YYNGEE. Here the CDR3 reads CASNLDNNEQFF. CDR3 DNA sequence: TGTGCCAGCAACCTTGACAACAATGAGCAGTTCTTC.

The chain carries TRBV9 and TRBJ2-1; D remains unclear. Germline-derived CDR1 and CDR2 are SGDLS and YYNGEE. The CDR3 totals 15 residues. Trimming left V 4 bases short and J 4 bases short, with 15 bases between. The DNA of the CDR3 is TGTGCCAGCAGCTTTGACGCGATAAGGTACAATGAGCAGTTCTTC. Its translation: CASSFDAIRYNEQFF. Combining the CDR3 with reference TRBV9 and TRBJ2-1 gives the whole variable domain DSGVTQTPKHLITATGQRVTLRCSPRSGDLSVYWYQQSLDQGLQFLIQYYNGEERAKGNILERFSAQQFPDLHSELNLSSLELGDSALYFCASSFDAIRYNEQFFGPGTRLTVL.

The DNA for the CDR3 is TGTGCCAGTTCAATAGCGGAGAGCTCCTACAATGAGCAGTTCTTC. It encodes CASSIAESSYNEQFF. V and J are TRBV2 and TRBJ2-1; possible D gene TRBD2, 6 bases. Germline V gene data show CDR1 as SNHLY and CDR2 as FYNNEI. Between the trimmed V and J ends, which lost 9 bases and 0 bases, there was a span of 15 bases. This CDR3 has 15 amino acids.

V usage is TRBV13 and J usage is TRBJ1-2, with 9 bases that match TRBD1. The V gene's germline CDR1 is PRHDT and CDR2 FYEKMQ (reference sequence). Trimming at V came to 5 bases and at J to 5 bases, leaving 15 bases not matched to a gene. This CDR3 has 17 amino acids. The CDR3, as DNA: TGTGCCAGCAGCCCCGGGACAGGGATCCCTCTACGGTATGGCTACACCTTC. It specifies CASSPGTGIPLRYGYTF.

The chain recombines TRBV7-9 with TRBJ1-6; the D gene is possibly TRBD1 (6 bases). With 1 base removed from V and 9 bases from J, the gap between germline ends came to 13 bases. The CDR3 loop spans 15 amino acids. Germline V CDR1 and CDR2: SEHNR, FQNEAQ (reference sequence). The CDR3 DNA sequence: TGTGCCAGCAGCTTAGGGGGGCAGGTTTTTTCACCCCTCCACTTT. It specifies CASSLGGQVFSPLHF.

This sequence joins TRBV24-1 and TRBJ2-1, with 11 bases matching TRBD1. CDR3 length: 15 residues. Germline V gene data show CDR1 as KGHDR and CDR2 as SFDVKD. Trimming took 8 bases from V and 7 from J; bases not matched to a gene: 9. The CDR3 DNA sequence: TGTGCCACCACACCCGGGACAGGGGGGAAAAATGAGCAGTTCTTC. It specifies CATTPGTGGKNEQFF.

This chain connects TRBV15 to TRBJ2-3, with 13 positions matching TRBD2. Germline CDR1 is LNHNV and CDR2 is YYDKDF (reference sequence). Trimming removed 0 bases from V and 0 bases from J; junction bases left unmatched: 6. This CDR3 contains 19 residues. CDR3 nucleotides: TGTGCCACCAGCAGAGATCGGACTAGCGGGAGAGGGAGCACAGATACGCAGTATTTT. Translation gives CATSRDRTSGRGSTDTQYF.

The chain is built from TRBV2 and TRBJ1-1; a weak D match, TRBD1 (6 bases). Germline V gene sequence: CDR1 SNHLY, CDR2 FYNNEI. The CDR3 has 13 residues. Between the trimmed V and J ends, which lost 0 bases and 11 bases, there was a span of 13 bases. CDR3 region: CASSEARQAYAFF. The CDR3 DNA sequence: TGTGCCAGCAGTGAAGCGCGACAGGCGTATGCTTTCTTT.

The gene calls are TRBV7-4 and TRBJ2-7, with TRBD2 matching 12 bases. Germline assignment: CDR1 SGHVT and CDR2 SQSDAQ. This CDR3 is 18 amino acids long. V lost 5 bases, J lost 0 bases, and 11 bases stayed unmatched. The DNA of the CDR3 is TGTGCCAGCAGCCCTTGGGGGTGGACTAGCGGGGCCTCCTACGAGCAGTACTTC. This sequence encodes CASSPWGWTSGASYEQYF. Supplemented by reference TRBV7-4 and TRBJ2-7, the full variable domain reads GAGVSQSPRYKVAKRGRDVALRCDSISGHVTLYWYRQTLGQGSEVLTYSQSDAQRDKSGRPSGRFSAERPERSVSTLKIQRTEQGDSAVYLCASSPWGWTSGASYEQYFGPGTRLTVT.

The V call is TRBV29-1, the J call TRBJ2-1, with D perhaps matching TRBD1 (5 bases). This CDR3 is 11 amino acids long. Germline CDR1 SQVTM, CDR2 ANQGSEA. Trimming took off 7 bases at V and 4 bases at J, with 8 bases between the two ends. CDR3 in DNA: TGCAGCGCGGACAAGTACAATGAGCAGTTCTTC. As protein: CSADKYNEQFF.